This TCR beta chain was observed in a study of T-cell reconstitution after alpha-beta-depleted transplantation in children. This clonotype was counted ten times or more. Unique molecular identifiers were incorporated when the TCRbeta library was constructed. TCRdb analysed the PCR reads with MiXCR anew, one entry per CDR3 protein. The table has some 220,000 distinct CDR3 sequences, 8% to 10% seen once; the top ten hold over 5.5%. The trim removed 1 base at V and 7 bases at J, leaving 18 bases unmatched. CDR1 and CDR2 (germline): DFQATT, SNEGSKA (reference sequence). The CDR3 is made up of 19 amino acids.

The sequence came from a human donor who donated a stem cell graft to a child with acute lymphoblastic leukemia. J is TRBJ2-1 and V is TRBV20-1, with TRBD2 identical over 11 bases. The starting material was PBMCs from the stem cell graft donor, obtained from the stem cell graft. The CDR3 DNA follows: TGCAGTGCTAGAGTTTGGGGGGAGACTAGCGGGACACCTGGTAATGAGCAGTTCTTC. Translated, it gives CSARVWGETSGTPGNEQFF.